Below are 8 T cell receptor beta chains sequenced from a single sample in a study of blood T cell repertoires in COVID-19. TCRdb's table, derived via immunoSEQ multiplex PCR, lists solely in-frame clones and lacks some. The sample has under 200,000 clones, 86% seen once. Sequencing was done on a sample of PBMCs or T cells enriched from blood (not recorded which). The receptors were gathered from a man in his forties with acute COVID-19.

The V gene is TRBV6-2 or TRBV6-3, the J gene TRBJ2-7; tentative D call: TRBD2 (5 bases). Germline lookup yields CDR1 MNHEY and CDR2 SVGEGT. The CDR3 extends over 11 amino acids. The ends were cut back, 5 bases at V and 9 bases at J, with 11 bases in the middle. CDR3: CASSLREGQYF. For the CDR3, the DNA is TGTGCCAGCAGTCTCCGGGAAGGGCAGTACTTC.

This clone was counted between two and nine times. The CDR3 DNA is TGTGCCAGCAGCCAAGGTTTCCAGGGAGGGAGCTATGGCTACACCTTC. Its translation: CASSQGFQGGSYGYTF. The gene calls are TRBV3-1 (or the pseudogene TRBV3-2) and TRBJ1-2, with a tentative D call TRBD1 (5 bases). Germline lookup yields CDR1 LGHDT and CDR2 YNNKEL (reference sequence). The length of the CDR3 is 16 residues. The V end was cut by 1 base, the J end by 4 bases, with 16 bases between.

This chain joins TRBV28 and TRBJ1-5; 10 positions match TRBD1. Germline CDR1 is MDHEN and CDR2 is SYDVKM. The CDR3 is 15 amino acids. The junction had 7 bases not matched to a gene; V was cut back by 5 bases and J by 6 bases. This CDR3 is CASSPRTGGFQPQHF. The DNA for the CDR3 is TGTGCCAGCAGTCCCCGGACAGGGGGATTTCAGCCCCAGCATTTT.

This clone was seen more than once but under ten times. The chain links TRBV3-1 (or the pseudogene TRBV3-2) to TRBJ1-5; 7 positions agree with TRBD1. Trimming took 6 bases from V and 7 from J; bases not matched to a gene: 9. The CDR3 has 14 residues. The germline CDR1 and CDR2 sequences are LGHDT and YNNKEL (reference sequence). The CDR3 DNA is TGTGCCAGCAGTATCACAGGGGTTCCCCAGCCCCAGCATTTT. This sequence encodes CASSITGVPQPQHF.

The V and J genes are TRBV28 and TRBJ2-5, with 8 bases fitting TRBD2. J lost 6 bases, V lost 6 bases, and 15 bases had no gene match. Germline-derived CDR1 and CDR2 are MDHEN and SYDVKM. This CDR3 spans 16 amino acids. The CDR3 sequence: CASRARPSGFEKTQYF. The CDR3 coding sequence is TGTGCCAGCAGGGCCCGGCCTAGCGGGTTTGAGAAGACCCAGTACTTC.

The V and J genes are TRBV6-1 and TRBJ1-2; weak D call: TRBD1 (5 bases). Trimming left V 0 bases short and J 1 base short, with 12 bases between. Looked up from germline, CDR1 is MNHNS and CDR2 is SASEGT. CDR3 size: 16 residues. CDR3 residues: CASSEARRGLNYGYTF. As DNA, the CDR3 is TGTGCCAGCAGTGAAGCACGAAGGGGACTTAACTATGGCTACACCTTC.

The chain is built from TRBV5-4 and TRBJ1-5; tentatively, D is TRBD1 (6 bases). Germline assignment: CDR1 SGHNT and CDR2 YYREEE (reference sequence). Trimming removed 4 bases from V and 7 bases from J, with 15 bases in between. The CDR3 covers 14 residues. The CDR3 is CASSQTLTGQPQHF. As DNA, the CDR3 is TGTGCCAGCAGCCAGACACTTACAGGGCAGCCCCAGCATTTT. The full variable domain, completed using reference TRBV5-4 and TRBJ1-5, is ETGVTQSPTHLIKTRGQQVTLRCSSQSGHNTVSWYQQALGQGPQFIFQYYREEENGRGNFPPRFSGLQFPNYSSELNVNALELDDSALYLCASSQTLTGQPQHFGDGTRLSIL.

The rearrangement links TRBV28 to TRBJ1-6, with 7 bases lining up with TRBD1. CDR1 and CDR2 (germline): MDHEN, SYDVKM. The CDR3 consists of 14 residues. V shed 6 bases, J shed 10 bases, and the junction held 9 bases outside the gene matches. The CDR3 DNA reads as TGTGCCAGCAGCCTTGACAGGGTAGAATCACCCCTCCACTTT. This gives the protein CASSLDRVESPLHF.